This entry lists 5 T cell receptor beta chains sequenced from one sample in a study of spatial heterogeneity in lung cancer. TCRdb called the 5' RACE reads again in MiXCR, with one record for every CDR3 protein. The table shows fewer than 2,500 distinct CDR3 sequences, with 10% to 15% occurring only once. Time point reported: sample taken at primary tumor resection. TCRs were sequenced from unsorted whole RNA of tumor, nontumor lung or PBMC. The starting material was normal lung tissue next to the tumor, obtained at surgery. These receptors all come from a male donor with early-stage non-small cell lung cancer.

This clonotype was counted a few times. This beta chain turned up in a library designed for alpha chains; as an off-target read, its abundance says little. The chain joins TRBV14 to TRBJ2-5; no clear D gene. Trimming pared 0 bases from V and 5 bases from J, leaving 4 bases between. The CDR3 length is 12 residues. Germline V gene sequence: CDR1 SGHDN, CDR2 FVKESK. The CDR3 loop is CASSQDWETQYF. The CDR3 DNA is TGTGCCAGCAGCCAAGATTGGGAGACCCAGTACTTC.

This clonotype was counted only a few times. The library was built for alpha chains, so this beta chain is an off-target read and its size means little. The gene calls are TRBV6-6 and TRBJ1-2; a weak D match, TRBD1 (5 bases). The CDR3 covers 12 residues. V dropped 10 bases and J dropped 4 bases, with 13 bases sitting between them. Germline loops: CDR1 MNHNY, CDR2 SVGAGI (reference sequence). The CDR3 here is CATGGTFYGYTF. CDR3 coding DNA: TGTGCCACCGGGGGAACTTTCTATGGCTACACCTTC.

As to this clonotype: The library was prepared for alpha chains; this beta chain is a stray read, so its frequency means little. V is TRBV6-6 and J is TRBJ1-2, with TRBD1 identical over 7 bases. Per the germline V gene, CDR1 is MNHNY and CDR2 is SVGAGI (reference sequence). J lost 4 bases, V lost 6 bases, and 5 bases had no gene match. The CDR3 consists of 13 residues. The CDR3 loop is CASRDRTGYGYTF. CDR3 DNA sequence: TGTGCCAGCAGGGACCGGACAGGCTATGGCTACACCTTC.

By share, this clonotype ranks as large. In a library made to pick up alpha chains, this beta chain is a stray read with a size that means little. V and J are TRBV18 and TRBJ2-2, with no clear D. Germline CDR1 is KGHSH and CDR2 is LQKENI. This CDR3 is 14 amino acids long. V was trimmed by 1 base and J by 7 bases, leaving 10 bases between them. The CDR3 here is CASSPLLDGGELFF. The CDR3 nucleotides read TGTGCCAGCTCACCACTACTCGATGGCGGGGAGCTGTTTTTT.

In this sample, this clonotype is medium-sized. The junction departs from the called germline gene at one end, perhaps through a read error. Found in a library prepared for alpha chains, this beta chain is an off-target read, and its abundance has little meaning. The chain joins TRBV7-7 to TRBJ2-5; 10 bases fit TRBD2. The CDR3 covers 16 residues. CDR1 and CDR2 (germline): SSHAT, FNYEAQ (reference sequence). CDR3 region: CASSAFSGGTQETQYF. The CDR3 DNA follows: TGTGCTAGCAGCGCCTTTAGCGGGGGGACCCAAGAGACCCAGTACTTC.